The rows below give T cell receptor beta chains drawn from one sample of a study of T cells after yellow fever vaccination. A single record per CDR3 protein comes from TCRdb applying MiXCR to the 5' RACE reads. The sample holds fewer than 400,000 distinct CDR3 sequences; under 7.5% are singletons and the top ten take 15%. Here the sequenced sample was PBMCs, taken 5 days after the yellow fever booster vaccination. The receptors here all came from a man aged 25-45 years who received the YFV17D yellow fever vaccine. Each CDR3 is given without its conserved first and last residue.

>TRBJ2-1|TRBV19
ASSPSRRIEQF
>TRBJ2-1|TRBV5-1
ASNLPGPKQF
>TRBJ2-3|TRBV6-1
ASTSTGGRDTQY
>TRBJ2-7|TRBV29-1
SVDGGNYEQY
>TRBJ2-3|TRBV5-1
ASSEGQAWGDTQY
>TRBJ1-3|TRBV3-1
ASSATSHSGNTIY
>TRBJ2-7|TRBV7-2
ASSLEREEQY
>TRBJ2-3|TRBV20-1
SARDLFRLSEGTDTQY
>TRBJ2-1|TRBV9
ASSGDASGSSYNEQF
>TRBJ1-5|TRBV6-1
ASSDSGRNQPQH
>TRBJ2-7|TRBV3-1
ASSRQYEQY
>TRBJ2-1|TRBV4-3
ASSQDLLAGGNEQF
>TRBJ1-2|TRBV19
ASLYGTGFGYT
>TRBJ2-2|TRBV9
ASSVGTQPGGELF
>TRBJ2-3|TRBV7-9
ASSLEALSTDTQY
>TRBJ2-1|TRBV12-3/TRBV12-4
ASEGEVYNEQF
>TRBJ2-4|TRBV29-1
SVRTGEYIQY
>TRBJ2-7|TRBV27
TSSPQPDFPPYEQY
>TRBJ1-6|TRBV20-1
SASDGPYNSPLH
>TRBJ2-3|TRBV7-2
ASSLTGGPGTDTQY
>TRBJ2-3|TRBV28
ASSLWGKSSTDTQY
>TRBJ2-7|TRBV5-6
ASSLGQGFEQY
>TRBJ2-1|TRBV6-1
ATTQSSYNEQF
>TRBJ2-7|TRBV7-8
ASSPTGDRGHEQY
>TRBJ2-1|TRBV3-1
ASSAGRLAGYNEQF
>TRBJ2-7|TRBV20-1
SARDPLAGAYEQY
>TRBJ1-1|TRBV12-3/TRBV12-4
ASTRTAGTEAF
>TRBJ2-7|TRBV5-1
ASSYSGRTGTYEQY
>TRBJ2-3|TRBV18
ASSPPTGVAADTQY
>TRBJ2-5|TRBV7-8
ASSLAFGAWETQY
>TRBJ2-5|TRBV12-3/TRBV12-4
ASSLVGQRQETQY
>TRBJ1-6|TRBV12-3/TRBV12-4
ASSWGESHNSPLH
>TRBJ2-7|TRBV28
ASTSRERKYEQY
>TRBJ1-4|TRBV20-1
SARTGAPGANEKLF
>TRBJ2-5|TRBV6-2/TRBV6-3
ASSFHLSFATQY
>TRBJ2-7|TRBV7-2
ASSLNPSQTEY
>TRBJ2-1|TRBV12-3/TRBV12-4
ASGGSREQF
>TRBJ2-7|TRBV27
ASKRGGYEQY
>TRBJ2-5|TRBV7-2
ASTHSPYPQETQY
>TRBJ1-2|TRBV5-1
ASSSGQYGYT
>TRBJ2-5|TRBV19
ASSTLGNQETQY
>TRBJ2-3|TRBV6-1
ASRVSGRRDTQY